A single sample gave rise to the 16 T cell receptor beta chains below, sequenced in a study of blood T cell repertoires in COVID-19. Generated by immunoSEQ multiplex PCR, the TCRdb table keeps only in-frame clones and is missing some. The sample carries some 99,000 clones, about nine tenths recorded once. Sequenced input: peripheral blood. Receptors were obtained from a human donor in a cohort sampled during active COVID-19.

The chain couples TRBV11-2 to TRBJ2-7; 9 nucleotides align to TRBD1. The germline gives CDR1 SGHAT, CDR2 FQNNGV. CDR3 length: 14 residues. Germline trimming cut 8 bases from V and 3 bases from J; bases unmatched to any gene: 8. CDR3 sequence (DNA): TGTGCCAGCGCTTTTGGGACAGGGAACTACGAGCAGTACTTC. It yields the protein CASAFGTGNYEQYF.

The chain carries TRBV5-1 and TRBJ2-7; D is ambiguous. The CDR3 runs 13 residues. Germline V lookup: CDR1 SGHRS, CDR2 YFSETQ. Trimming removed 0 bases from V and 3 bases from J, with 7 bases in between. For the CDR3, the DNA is TGCGCCAGCAGCTTGGGTCTAGGCTACGAGCAGTACTTC. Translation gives CASSLGLGYEQYF. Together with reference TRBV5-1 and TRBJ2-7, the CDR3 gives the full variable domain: KAGVTQTPRYLIKTRGQQVTLSCSPISGHRSVSWYQQTPGQGLQFLFEYFSETQRNKGNFPGRFSGRQFSNSRSEMNVSTLELGDSALYLCASSLGLGYEQYFGPGTRLTVT.

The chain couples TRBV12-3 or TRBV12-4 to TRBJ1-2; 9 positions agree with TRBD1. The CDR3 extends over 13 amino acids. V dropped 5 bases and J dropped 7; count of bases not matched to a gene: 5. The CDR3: CASSLGQGFGYTF. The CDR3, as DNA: TGTGCCAGCAGTCTCGGACAGGGGTTTGGCTACACCTTC.

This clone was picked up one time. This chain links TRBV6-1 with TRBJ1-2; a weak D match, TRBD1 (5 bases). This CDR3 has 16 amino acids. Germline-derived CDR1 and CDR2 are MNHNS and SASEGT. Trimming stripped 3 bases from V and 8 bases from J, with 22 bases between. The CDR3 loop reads CASSDATGSVYEGYTF. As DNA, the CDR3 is TGTGCCAGCAGTGATGCTACAGGATCCGTCTATGAAGGCTACACCTTC.

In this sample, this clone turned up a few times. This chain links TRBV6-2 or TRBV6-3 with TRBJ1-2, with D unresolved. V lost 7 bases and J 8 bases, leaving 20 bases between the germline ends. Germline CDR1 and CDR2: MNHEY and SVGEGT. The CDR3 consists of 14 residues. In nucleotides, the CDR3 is TGTGCCAGCACCCCCTTACGCCCAGGCCTCGGCTACACCTTC. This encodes CASTPLRPGLGYTF.

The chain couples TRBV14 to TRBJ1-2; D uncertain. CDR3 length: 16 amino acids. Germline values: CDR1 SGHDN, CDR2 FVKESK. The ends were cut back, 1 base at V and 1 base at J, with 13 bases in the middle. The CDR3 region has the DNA TGTGCCAGCAGCCAAGCAACGTCCCCGGTTAACTATGGCTACACCTTC. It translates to CASSQATSPVNYGYTF. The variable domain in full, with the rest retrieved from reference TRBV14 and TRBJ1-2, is EAGVTQFPSHSVIEKGQTVTLRCDPISGHDNLYWYRRVMGKEIKFLLHFVKESKQDESGMPNNRFLAERTGGTYSTLKVQPAELEDSGVYFCASSQATSPVNYGYTFGSGTRLTVV.

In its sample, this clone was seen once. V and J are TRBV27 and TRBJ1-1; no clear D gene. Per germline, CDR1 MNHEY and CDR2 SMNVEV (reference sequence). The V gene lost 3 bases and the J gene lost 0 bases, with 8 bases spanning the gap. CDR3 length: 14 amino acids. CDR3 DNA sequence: TGTGCCAGCAGTTTTCAGGCATTGAACACTGAAGCTTTCTTT. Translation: CASSFQALNTEAFF.

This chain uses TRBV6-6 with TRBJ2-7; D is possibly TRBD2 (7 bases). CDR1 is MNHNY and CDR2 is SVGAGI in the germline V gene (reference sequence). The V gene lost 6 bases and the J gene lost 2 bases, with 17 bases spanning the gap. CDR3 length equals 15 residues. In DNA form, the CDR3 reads TGTGCCAGCAGCTTCGAGGGGGGGCCGGCCTACGAGCAGTACTTC. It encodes CASSFEGGPAYEQYF.

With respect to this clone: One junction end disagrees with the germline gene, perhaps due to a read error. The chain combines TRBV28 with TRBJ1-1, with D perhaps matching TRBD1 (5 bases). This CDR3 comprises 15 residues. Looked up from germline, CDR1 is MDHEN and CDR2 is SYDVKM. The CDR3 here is CASSPFPGVDTKAFF. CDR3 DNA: TGTGCCAGCAGTCCCTTCCCGGGGGTGGACACTAAAGCTTTCTTT.

CDR3: CASSTQGASSYNSPLHF. The DNA for the CDR3 is TGTGCCAGTAGTACCCAGGGGGCCAGCTCCTATAATTCACCCCTCCACTTT. The genes are TRBV19 and TRBJ1-6; TRBD1 matches at 8 bases. The CDR3 is 17 residues long. Losses at the gene ends were 4 bases for V and 0 bases for J; bases not matched to a gene: 5. Germline CDR1 LNHDA, CDR2 SQIVND (reference sequence).

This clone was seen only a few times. The CDR3 region is CASSLVAVDEQYF. CDR3 DNA: TGTGCCAGCAGTTTGGTCGCGGTCGACGAGCAGTACTTC. V is TRBV12-3 or TRBV12-4 and J is TRBJ2-7; D unresolved. The CDR3 runs to 13 residues. Trimming took 3 bases from V and 5 from J, leaving 11 bases between them.

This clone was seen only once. The CDR3 loop reads CASSEQGGADTQYF. CDR3 in DNA: TGTGCCAGCAGTGAACAGGGTGGCGCAGATACGCAGTATTTT. This chain connects TRBV6-4 to TRBJ2-3; possibly TRBD1 for D (6 bases). Looked up from germline, CDR1 is MRHNA and CDR2 is SNTAGT. With 3 bases removed from V and 4 bases from J, the gap between germline ends came to 11 bases. The CDR3 totals 14 residues.

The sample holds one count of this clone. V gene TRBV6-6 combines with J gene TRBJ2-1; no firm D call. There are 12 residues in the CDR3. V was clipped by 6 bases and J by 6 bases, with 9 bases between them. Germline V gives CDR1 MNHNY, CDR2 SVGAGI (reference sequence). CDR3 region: CASSLLGNEQFF. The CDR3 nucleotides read TGTGCCAGCAGCCTGCTAGGCAATGAGCAGTTCTTC.

The CDR3 sequence: CASGRDRGYLGQYF. For the CDR3, the DNA is TGTGCCAGCGGCCGGGACAGGGGCTATTTAGGGCAGTACTTC. The V call is TRBV27, the J call TRBJ2-7; 10 nucleotides agree with TRBD1. The germline V gene has CDR1 MNHEY and CDR2 SMNVEV (reference sequence). The CDR3 sequence is 14 residues long. J lost 9 bases, V lost 8 bases, and 13 bases had no gene match.

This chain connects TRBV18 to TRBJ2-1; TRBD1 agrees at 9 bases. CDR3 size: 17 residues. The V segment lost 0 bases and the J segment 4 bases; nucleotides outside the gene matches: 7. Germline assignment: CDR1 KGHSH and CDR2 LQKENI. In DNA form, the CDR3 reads TGTGCCAGCTCACCACCGAAAGGGACAGGGTCTTACAATGAGCAGTTCTTC. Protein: CASSPPKGTGSYNEQFF.

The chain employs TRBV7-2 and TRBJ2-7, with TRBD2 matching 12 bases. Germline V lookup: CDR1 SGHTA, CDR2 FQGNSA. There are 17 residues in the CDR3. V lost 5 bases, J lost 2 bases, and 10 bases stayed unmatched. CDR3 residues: CASSQGALAGGPYEQYF. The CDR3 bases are TGTGCCAGCAGCCAGGGGGCCCTAGCGGGAGGGCCCTACGAGCAGTACTTC.